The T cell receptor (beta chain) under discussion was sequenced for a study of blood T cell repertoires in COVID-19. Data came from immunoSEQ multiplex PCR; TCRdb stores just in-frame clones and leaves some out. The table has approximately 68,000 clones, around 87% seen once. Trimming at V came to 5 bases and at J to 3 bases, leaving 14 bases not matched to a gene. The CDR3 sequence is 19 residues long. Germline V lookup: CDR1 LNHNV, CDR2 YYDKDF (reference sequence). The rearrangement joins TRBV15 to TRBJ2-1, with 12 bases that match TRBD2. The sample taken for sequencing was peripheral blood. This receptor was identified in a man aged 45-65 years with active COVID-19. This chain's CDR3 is CATSGELAGGTDRYNEQFF. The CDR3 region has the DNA TGTGCCACCAGCGGGGAACTAGCGGGGGGCACGGATCGCTACAATGAGCAGTTCTTC.